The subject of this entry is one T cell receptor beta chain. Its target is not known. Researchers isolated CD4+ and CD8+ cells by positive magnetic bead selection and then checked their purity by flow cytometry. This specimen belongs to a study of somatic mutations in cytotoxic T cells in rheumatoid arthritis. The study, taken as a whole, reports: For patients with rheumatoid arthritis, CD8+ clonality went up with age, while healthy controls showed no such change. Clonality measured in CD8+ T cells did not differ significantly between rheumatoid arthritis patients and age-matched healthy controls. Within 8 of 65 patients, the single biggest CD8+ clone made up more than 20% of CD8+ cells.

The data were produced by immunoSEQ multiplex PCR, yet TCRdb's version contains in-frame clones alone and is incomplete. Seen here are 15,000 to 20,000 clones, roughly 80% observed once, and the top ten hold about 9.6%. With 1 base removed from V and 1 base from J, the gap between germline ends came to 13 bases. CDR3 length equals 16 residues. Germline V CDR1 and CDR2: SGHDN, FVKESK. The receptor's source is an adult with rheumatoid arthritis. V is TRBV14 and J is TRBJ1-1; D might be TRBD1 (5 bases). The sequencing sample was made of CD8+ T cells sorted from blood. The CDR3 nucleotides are TGTGCCAGCAGCCAAGGGGCCTGGGACTGGAACACTGAAGCTTTCTTT. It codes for CASSQGAWDWNTEAFF.